The 4 T cell receptor beta chains below were found in one sample sequenced in a study of T cell responses to AZD1222 COVID-19 vaccine (dated by TCRdb to about 2021). In the paper's terms, the time point label means: baseline before first vaccination. Receptors were amplified or captured by the immunoSEQ multiplex PCR assay. TCRdb took this table from immuneACCESS and kept in-frame rearrangements with V and J called. Such tables lack part of the clones; where checked against another copy, unresolved V genes explain under half of the gap, and the rest is unexplained. The sample contains about 260,000 clones, approximately 95% of them found a single time. In total, the top ten clones hold 0.5% to 0.65% of the sample. This specimen was peripheral blood, taken on day 0 of AZD1222 vaccination. The receptor source for this set is an adult in good health.

This clone was detected once. The chain uses TRBV5-1 and TRBJ2-2; D might be TRBD1 or TRBD2, each matching 5 bases. The CDR3 length is 18 residues. Germline loops: CDR1 SGHRS, CDR2 YFSETQ. Trimming took off 4 bases at V and 1 base at J, with 20 bases between the two ends. The CDR3 spells CASSQRHQGAGNTGELFF. The CDR3 nucleotides are TGCGCCAGCAGCCAGAGGCATCAGGGAGCTGGGAACACCGGGGAGCTGTTTTTT.

The genes are TRBV7-8 and TRBJ2-3; D is possibly TRBD1 or TRBD2 (5 bases each). Germline V gene sequence: CDR1 SGHVS, CDR2 FQNEAQ. V dropped 3 bases and J dropped 3 bases, with 19 bases sitting between them. The CDR3 runs to 17 residues. As DNA, the CDR3 is TGTGCCAGCAGCTTCGCCCCCGTGGGGGTCCGAACAGATACGCAGTATTTT. This encodes CASSFAPVGVRTDTQYF.

The sample holds a few counts of this clone. The chain uses TRBV4-1 and TRBJ2-7; 9 bases map to TRBD1. The CDR3 contains 14 residues. The ends lost 0 bases at V and 5 bases at J; junction bases unmatched: 2. CDR1 is MGHRA, CDR2 YSYEKL, per germline. CDR3 in DNA: TGCGCCAGCAGCCAAGAGCGACAGGGGGACGAGCAGTACTTC. This translates into CASSQERQGDEQYF.

The gene calls are TRBV9 and TRBJ2-1, with 7 positions matching TRBD2. The junction had 10 bases not matched to a gene; V was cut back by 3 bases and J by 4 bases. This CDR3 is 16 amino acids long. Germline-derived CDR1 and CDR2 are SGDLS and YYNGEE. The CDR3 nucleotides are TGTGCCAGCAGCGCCGTAGATAACGGGGGGTACAATGAGCAGTTCTTC. Residues: CASSAVDNGGYNEQFF.